This T cell receptor (beta chain) came from a study of T cells in Graves' hyperthyroidism and ophthalmopathy. As for the study in general: At initial diagnosis, before any treatment had begun, peripheral blood was obtained.

Amplification of TCR beta CDR3 regions was performed using RNA transcripts as template. When the TCR CDR3 underwent first-round RT-PCR, the HTBI primer set was used. In TCRdb, the multiplex PCR reads were re-called with MiXCR into one record per CDR3 protein. The sample records hundreds of thousands of distinct CDR3 sequences, about 20% being singletons. The germline V gene encodes CDR1 MNHNS and CDR2 SASEGT. V shed 6 bases, J shed 5 bases, and the junction held 14 bases outside the gene matches. The CDR3 covers 17 residues. Uncontrolled infection, other autoimmune disease, pregnancy and lactation each barred patients from inclusion.

This clonotype originated in a man aged 30-40 years with Graves' ophthalmopathy. Sequencing was performed on blood. The chain links TRBV6-1 to TRBJ1-1; 11 bases are shared with TRBD1. CDR3 sequence reads: CASSRFWTGGRRTEAFF. The CDR3 DNA reads as TGTGCCAGCAGCCGTTTTTGGACAGGGGGCAGGAGGACTGAAGCTTTCTTT.